The 13 T cell receptor beta chains below come from one sample, sequenced in a study of T-cell memory formation after mild COVID-19 (dated by TCRdb to about 2021). Receptors were amplified or captured by 5' RACE. Sequencing used an Illumina NovaSeq 6000. TCRdb applied fastp at Q25 and MiXCR to the public reads, then kept only in-frame beta chains. Rows are unified per CDR3 protein, each entry keeping the most common DNA and genes. The sample table records 350,000 to 500,000 distinct CDR3 sequences; more than 15% of these occur just once. The ten largest clones represent about 22% of the sample. The sample was PBMCs or a T cell subset sorted from them (not recorded which). These TCRs come from a man younger than 30 who had mild COVID-19 (a few samples of this study predate the infection). The sample titles of this study are shuffled in the database, so cell type and time point are left out; the donor was told from shared clones.

This clonotype was observed many times. V is TRBV4-2 and J is TRBJ2-5; no clear D. Germline CDR1 LGHNA, CDR2 YNFKEQ. CDR3 length: 15 residues. Trimming left V 0 bases short and J 2 bases short, with 10 bases between. The CDR3 protein is CASSQDRPGQETQYF. The CDR3 bases are TGTGCCAGCAGCCAAGATCGTCCAGGACAAGAGACCCAGTACTTC.

This clonotype was observed a few times. V is TRBV7-2 and J is TRBJ2-3; no definite D call. V lost 5 bases to trimming and J lost 3 bases, with 6 bases between them. The CDR3 loop spans 12 amino acids. Looked up from germline, CDR1 is SGHTA and CDR2 is FQGNSA. Here the CDR3 reads CASSKRTDTQYF. Written as DNA, the CDR3 is TGTGCCAGCAGCAAACGGACAGATACGCAGTATTTT.

This sequence joins TRBV7-3 and TRBJ1-6; tentatively, D is TRBD1 (5 bases). Germline V lookup: CDR1 SGHTA, CDR2 FQGTGA. This CDR3 has 15 residues. Trimming shortened V by 2 bases and J by 7 bases, and 12 bases separated the two germline ends. CDR3 coding DNA: TGTGCCAGCAGCTTATTGGGGGGAACCAATTCACCCCTCCACTTT. The encoded protein is CASSLLGGTNSPLHF.

The chain employs TRBV5-6 and TRBJ2-7; D assignment may be TRBD1 or TRBD2 (5 bases each). CDR3 length: 13 amino acids. V shed 4 bases and J shed 3 bases, with 11 bases lying between them. Germline V gene sequence: CDR1 SGHDT, CDR2 YYEEEE. Here the CDR3 reads CASSVRDRYEQYV. The DNA for the CDR3 is TGTGCCAGCAGCGTCCGGGACCGCTACGAGCAGTACGTC.

The chain links TRBV7-3 to TRBJ2-3, with D perhaps TRBD1 (5 bases). V was cut by 5 bases and J by 5 bases, with 20 bases left in between. CDR1 and CDR2 (germline): SGHTA, FQGTGA. The CDR3 spans 16 residues. This CDR3 reads CASSPPLLGAVDTQYF. For the CDR3, the DNA is TGTGCCAGCAGCCCCCCTCTCCTAGGGGCAGTAGATACGCAGTATTTT.

This clonotype was seen a few times. V usage is TRBV20-1 and J usage is TRBJ2-1; TRBD2 matches at 14 bases. This CDR3 region has 17 residues. Trimming cost V 0 bases and J 5 bases; bases outside gene matches: 6. The germline V gene encodes CDR1 DFQATT and CDR2 SNEGSKA (reference sequence). The CDR3 DNA follows: TGCAGTGCTAGAGAACTGGGACTAGCGGGGGTTAACAATGAGCAGTTCTTC. Amino acid sequence: CSARELGLAGVNNEQFF.

CDR3 coding DNA: TGTGCCAGCAGCTGGGGACTAGCGGGGGGGCCAAGGAACACCGGGGAGCTGTTTTTT. Translating it yields CASSWGLAGGPRNTGELFF. J is TRBJ2-2 and V is TRBV7-8, with TRBD2 identical over 16 bases. The V segment lost 4 bases and the J segment 1 base; nucleotides outside the gene matches: 6. Germline V gene data show CDR1 as SGHVS and CDR2 as FQNEAQ. CDR3 length equals 19 residues.

This clonotype was observed at least ten times. The rearrangement links TRBV12-3 or TRBV12-4 to TRBJ2-2, with D hard to call. The CDR3 extends over 14 amino acids. Between the trimmed V and J ends, which lost 3 bases and 6 bases, there was a span of 11 bases. The CDR3 here is CASSLALPPGELFF. DNA for the CDR3: TGTGCCAGCAGTTTGGCCCTCCCCCCCGGGGAGCTGTTTTTT.

The V gene is TRBV3-1, the J gene TRBJ1-3, with D unclear. Trimming removed 5 bases from V and 2 bases from J, with 19 bases in between. CDR3 length: 17 amino acids. The germline CDR1 and CDR2 sequences are LGHDT and YNNKEL (reference sequence). The DNA for the CDR3 is TGTGCCAGCAGCGGGTCCCCCGGTAGACCCGCTGGAAACACCATATATTTT. Translation: CASSGSPGRPAGNTIYF.

The chain employs TRBV5-1 and TRBJ2-3; TRBD2 agrees at 14 bases. Trimming at V came to 4 bases and at J to 1 base, leaving 5 bases not matched to a gene. Germline-derived CDR1 and CDR2 are SGHRS and YFSETQ. The CDR3 sequence is 17 residues long. Here the CDR3 reads CASSAGLAGVGTDTQYF. The CDR3 DNA reads as TGCGCCAGCAGCGCGGGACTAGCGGGGGTAGGCACAGATACGCAGTATTTT.

This chain connects TRBV20-1 to TRBJ2-5, with D tentatively TRBD2 (6 bases). V was shortened by 3 bases and J by 4 bases, with 15 bases between the two germline ends. CDR3 length equals 14 residues. Germline lookup yields CDR1 DFQATT and CDR2 SNEGSKA (reference sequence). The CDR3 protein is CSARDGRRAETQYF. The CDR3 coding sequence is TGCAGTGCTAGGGACGGGAGAAGGGCAGAGACCCAGTACTTC.

V is TRBV7-2 and J is TRBJ2-3, with TRBD2 matching over 7 bases. The CDR3 is 18 residues long. V trimming: 0 bases; J trimming: 5 bases; junction bases outside the gene matches: 14. Germline V gene data show CDR1 as SGHTA and CDR2 as FQGNSA. In nucleotides, the CDR3 is TGTGCCAGCAGCTTAGCGGGCGGGAGCGCTTCTTGGGTAGATACGCAGTATTTT. This codes for CASSLAGGSASWVDTQYF. The full variable domain, rest sourced from reference TRBV7-2 and TRBJ2-3, is GAGVSQSPSNKVTEKGKDVELRCDPISGHTALYWYRQSLGQGLEFLIYFQGNSAPDKSGLPSDRFSAERTGGSVSTLTIQRTQQEDSAVYLCASSLAGGSASWVDTQYFGPGTRLTVL.

This clonotype was detected only a few times. The genes are TRBV11-2 and TRBJ2-5; possibly TRBD2 for D (5 bases). Trimming stripped 3 bases from V and 4 bases from J, with 9 bases between. This CDR3 contains 13 residues. Germline V gives CDR1 SGHAT, CDR2 FQNNGV. The CDR3 region is CASSFGVGETQYF. Here the CDR3 DNA reads TGTGCCAGCAGCTTCGGGGTTGGAGAGACCCAGTACTTC.